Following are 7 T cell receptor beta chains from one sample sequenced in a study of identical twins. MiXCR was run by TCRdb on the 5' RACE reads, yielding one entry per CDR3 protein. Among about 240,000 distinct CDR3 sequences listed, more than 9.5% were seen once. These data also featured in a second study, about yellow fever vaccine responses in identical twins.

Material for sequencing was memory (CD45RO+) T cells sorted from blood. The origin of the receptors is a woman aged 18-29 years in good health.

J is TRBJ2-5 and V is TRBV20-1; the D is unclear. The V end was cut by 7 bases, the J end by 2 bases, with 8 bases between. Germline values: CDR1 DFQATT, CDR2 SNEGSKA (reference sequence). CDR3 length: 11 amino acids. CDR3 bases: TGCAGTGTCTCCAATCAAGAGACCCAGTACTTC. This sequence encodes CSVSNQETQYF.

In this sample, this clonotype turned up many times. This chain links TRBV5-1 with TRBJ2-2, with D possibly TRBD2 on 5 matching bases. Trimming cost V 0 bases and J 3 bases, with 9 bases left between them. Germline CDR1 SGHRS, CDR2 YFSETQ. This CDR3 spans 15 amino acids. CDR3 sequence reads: CASSLVSADTGELFF. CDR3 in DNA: TGCGCCAGCAGCTTGGTTAGCGCGGACACCGGGGAGCTGTTTTTT.

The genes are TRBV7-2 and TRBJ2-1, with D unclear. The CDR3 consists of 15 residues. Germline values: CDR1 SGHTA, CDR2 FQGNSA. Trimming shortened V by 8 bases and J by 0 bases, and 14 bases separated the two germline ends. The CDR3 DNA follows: TGTGCCAGCGGACCTGCCCCGAGCTCCTACAATGAGCAGTTCTTC. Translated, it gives CASGPAPSSYNEQFF.

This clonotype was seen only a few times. CDR3 sequence reads: CASSVGLAGFPDTQYF. DNA for the CDR3: TGTGCCAGCAGCGTCGGACTAGCAGGTTTTCCAGATACGCAGTATTTT. The chain joins TRBV9 to TRBJ2-3; TRBD2 matches at 8 bases. The J segment lost 4 bases and the V segment lost 2 bases, leaving 9 bases of the junction unmatched. Germline V lookup: CDR1 SGDLS, CDR2 YYNGEE. The CDR3 consists of 16 residues.

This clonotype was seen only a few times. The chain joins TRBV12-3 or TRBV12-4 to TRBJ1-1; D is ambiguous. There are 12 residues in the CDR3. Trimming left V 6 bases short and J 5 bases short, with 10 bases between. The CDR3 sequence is CASSLHSTEAFF. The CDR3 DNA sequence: TGTGCCAGCAGCCTCCACTCGACTGAAGCTTTCTTT.

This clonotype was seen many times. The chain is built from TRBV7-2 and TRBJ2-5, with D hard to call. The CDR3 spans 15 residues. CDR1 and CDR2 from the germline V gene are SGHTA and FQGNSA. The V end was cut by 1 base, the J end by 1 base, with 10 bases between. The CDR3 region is CASSLDYSRQETQYF. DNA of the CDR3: TGTGCCAGCAGCTTAGATTACAGCCGCCAAGAGACCCAGTACTTC. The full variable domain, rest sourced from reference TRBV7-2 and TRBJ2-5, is GAGVSQSPSNKVTEKGKDVELRCDPISGHTALYWYRQSLGQGLEFLIYFQGNSAPDKSGLPSDRFSAERTGGSVSTLTIQRTQQEDSAVYLCASSLDYSRQETQYFGPGTRLLVL.

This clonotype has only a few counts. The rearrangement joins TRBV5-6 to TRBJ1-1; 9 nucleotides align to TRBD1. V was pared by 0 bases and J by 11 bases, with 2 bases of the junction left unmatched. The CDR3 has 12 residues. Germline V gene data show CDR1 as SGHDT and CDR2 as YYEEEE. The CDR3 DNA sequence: TGTGCCAGCAGCTTGGGCGACAGGGGGGCTTTCTTT. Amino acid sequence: CASSLGDRGAFF.